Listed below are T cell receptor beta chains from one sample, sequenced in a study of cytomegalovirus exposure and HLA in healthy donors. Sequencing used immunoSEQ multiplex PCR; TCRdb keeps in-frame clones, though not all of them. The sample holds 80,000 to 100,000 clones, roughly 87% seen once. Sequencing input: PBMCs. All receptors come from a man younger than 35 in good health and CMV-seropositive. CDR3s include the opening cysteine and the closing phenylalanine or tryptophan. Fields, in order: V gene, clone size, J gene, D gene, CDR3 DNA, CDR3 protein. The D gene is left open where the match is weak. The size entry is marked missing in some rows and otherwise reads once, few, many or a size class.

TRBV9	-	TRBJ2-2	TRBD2	TGTGCCAGCAGCCCCCGACTAGCGACGCCGAACACCGGGGAGCTGTTTTTT	CASSPRLATPNTGELFF
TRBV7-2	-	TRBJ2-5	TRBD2	TGTGCCAGCAGCCTAGTTGGGCTAGCGGTACACCAAGAGACCCAGTACTTC	CASSLVGLAVHQETQYF
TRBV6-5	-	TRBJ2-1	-	TGTGCCAGCAGTCCACTTTTTGAGCAGTTCTTC	CASSPLFEQFF
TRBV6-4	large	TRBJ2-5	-	TGTGCCAGACCAAGGGGGGGCGAGACCCAGTACTTC	CARPRGGETQYF
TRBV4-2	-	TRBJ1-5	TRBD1	TGTGCCAGCAGCCAAGCGACAGGGCCCGGTAGCAATCAGCCCCAGCATTTT	CASSQATGPGSNQPQHF
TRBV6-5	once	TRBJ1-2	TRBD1	TGTGCCAGCAGTAGGGACAGGGGAAGGCATGGCTACACCTTC	CASSRDRGRHGYTF
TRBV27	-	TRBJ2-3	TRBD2	TGTGCCAGCAGACTAGCGGGGGGATCAGATACGCAGTATTTT	CASRLAGGSDTQYF
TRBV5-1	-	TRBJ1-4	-	TGCGCCAGCAGCGGAGCAACACGGTATAATGAAAAACTGTTTTTT	CASSGATRYNEKLFF
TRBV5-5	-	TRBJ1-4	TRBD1	TGTGCCAGCAGCCACGGGACAGGGAGAGAAAAACTGTTTTTT	CASSHGTGREKLFF
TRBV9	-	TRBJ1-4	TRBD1	TGTGCCAGCAGCGTATCACCGGGACAGGGGGTAAAACTGTTTTTT	CASSVSPGQGVKLFF
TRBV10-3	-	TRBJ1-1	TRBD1	TGTGCCATCAGCGGACAGGAGAACACTGAAGCTTTCTTT	CAISGQENTEAFF
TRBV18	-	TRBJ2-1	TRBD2	TGTGCCAGCTCACCACTTCCGCGGGGGGCCCGAGGGGCCTACAATGAGCAGTTCTTC	CASSPLPRGARGAYNEQFF
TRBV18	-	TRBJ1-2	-	TGTGCCAGCTCACCAGTGGGGGAGGTCGGTGGCTACACCTTC	CASSPVGEVGGYTF
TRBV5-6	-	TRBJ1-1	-	TGTGCCAGCAGCTTTTCAGGGTATGCTGAAGCTTTCTTT	CASSFSGYAEAFF
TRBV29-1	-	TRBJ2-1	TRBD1	TGCAGCGTGGACTTGGAGACAGGGGAAACCTACAATGAGCAGTTCTTC	CSVDLETGETYNEQFF
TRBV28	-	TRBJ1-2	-	TGTGCCAGCAGAGTCGACAGCCTTAACTATGGCTACACCTTC	CASRVDSLNYGYTF
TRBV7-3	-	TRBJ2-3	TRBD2	TGTGCCAGCAGCCAAAGCGGACTAGCGGCGAACACAGATACGCAGTATTTT	CASSQSGLAANTDTQYF
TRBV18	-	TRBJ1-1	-	TGTGCCAGCTCACCGTTTCGGGAGAACACTGAAGCTTTCTTT	CASSPFRENTEAFF
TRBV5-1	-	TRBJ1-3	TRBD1	TGCGCCAGCAGCTCGTCGCAGGGGGCGGTTGGAAACACCATATATTTT	CASSSSQGAVGNTIYF
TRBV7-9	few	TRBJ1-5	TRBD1	TGTGCCAGCAGCTCACAGGGGGATCAGCCCCAGCATTTT	CASSSQGDQPQHF
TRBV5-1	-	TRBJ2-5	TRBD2	TGCGCCAGCAGCTCCTGGACTAGCGGGGGAGTTAACCAAGAGACCCAGTACTTC	CASSSWTSGGVNQETQYF
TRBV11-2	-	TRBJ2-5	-	TGTGCCAGCAGCTTCAGTGGTATGTTGGAGACCCAGTACTTC	CASSFSGMLETQYF
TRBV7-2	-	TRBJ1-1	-	TGTGCCAGCAGCTTAGTCGAGGACACTGAAGCTTTCTTT	CASSLVEDTEAFF
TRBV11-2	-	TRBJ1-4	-	TGTGCCAGCAGCTTAGGTTCCCAGGGGGAAAAACTGTTTTTT	CASSLGSQGEKLFF
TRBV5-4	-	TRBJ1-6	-	TGTGCCAGCAGCTCCGGGACTGCGAGCTCCTATAATTCACCCCTCCACTTT	CASSSGTASSYNSPLHF
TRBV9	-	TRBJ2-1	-	TGTGCCAGCAGCGTAACAGCGGGTATAAATGAGCAGTTCTTC	CASSVTAGINEQFF
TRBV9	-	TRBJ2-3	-	TGTGCCAGCAGCGCCAACACAGATACGCAGTATTTT	CASSANTDTQYF
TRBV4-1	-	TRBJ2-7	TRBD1	TGCGCCAGCAGCCAAGGGACAGGAGTTTCCTACGAGCAGTACTTC	CASSQGTGVSYEQYF
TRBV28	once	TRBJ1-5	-	TGTGCCAGCAGTTTAGGAGGGGCGGGTCAGCCCCAGCATTTT	CASSLGGAGQPQHF
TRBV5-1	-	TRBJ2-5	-	TGCGCCAGCAGCTCGGGACTGGTTATGGAGACCCAGTACTTC	CASSSGLVMETQYF
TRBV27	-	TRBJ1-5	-	TGTGCCAGCAGTTTAGTACCGGGGAGTCAGCCCCAGCATTTT	CASSLVPGSQPQHF
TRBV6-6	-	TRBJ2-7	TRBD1	TGTGCCAGCACCCGTACCGGGACAGGGGGCAATTACGAGCAGTACTTC	CASTRTGTGGNYEQYF
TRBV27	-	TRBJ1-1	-	TGTGCCAGCAGTTTTTCCAGGGCGAACACTGAAGCTTTCTTT	CASSFSRANTEAFF
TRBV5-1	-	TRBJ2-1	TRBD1	TGCGCCAGCAGCTTGTTTTCGACAGGGGGCGGGGGTGAGCAGTTCTTC	CASSLFSTGGGGEQFF
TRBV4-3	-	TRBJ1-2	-	TGCGCCAGCAGCCAAGGTTACCCTACTAACTATGGCTACACCTTC	CASSQGYPTNYGYTF
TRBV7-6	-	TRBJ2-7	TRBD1	TGTGCCAGCAGCCTTACAGGGGGCGGGGGCCCCTCCTACGAGCAGTACTTC	CASSLTGGGGPSYEQYF
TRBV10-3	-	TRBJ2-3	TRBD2	TGTGCCATCAGTGAGTCGGGACTAGCGGGGGCCGGCACAGATACGCAGTATTTT	CAISESGLAGAGTDTQYF
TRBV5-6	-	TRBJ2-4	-	TGTGCCAGCAACCTACCCCTCCAGGGCCACGCCATTCAGTACTTC	CASNLPLQGHAIQYF
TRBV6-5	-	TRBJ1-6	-	TGTGCCAGCAAGAGGAGCTCCTATAATTCACCCCTCCACTTT	CASKRSSYNSPLHF
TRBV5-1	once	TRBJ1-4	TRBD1	TGCGCCAGCAGCATTACAGGGGGCAGGTCTAATGAAAAACTGTTTTTT	CASSITGGRSNEKLFF
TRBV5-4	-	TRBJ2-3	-	TGTGCCAGCAGCCCCAGGGGTACTCGGGCAGATACGCAGTATTTT	CASSPRGTRADTQYF
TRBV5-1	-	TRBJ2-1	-	TGCGCCAGCAGCTTGTTACCACCGGACGGGAGCTCCTACAATGAGCAGTTCTTC	CASSLLPPDGSSYNEQFF
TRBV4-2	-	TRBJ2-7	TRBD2	TGTGCCAGCAGCCAAGATACTAGCGGGGCCTACGAGCAGTACTTC	CASSQDTSGAYEQYF
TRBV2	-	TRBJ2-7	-	TGTGCCAGCAGTGAGGGGCAGGAGTACTTC	CASSEGQEYF
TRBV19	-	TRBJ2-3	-	TGTGCCAGTAGTATGGGGGCGACAGATACGCAGTATTTT	CASSMGATDTQYF
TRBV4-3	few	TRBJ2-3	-	TGCGCCAGCAGCCAAGATTGGATGGTGTCTAGCGTGACAGATACGCAGTATTTT	CASSQDWMVSSVTDTQYF
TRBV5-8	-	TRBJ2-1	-	TGTGCCAGCAGCACGGGGAGCGTGTCGGGGGGCCAGTGGAATGAGCAGTTCTTC	CASSTGSVSGGQWNEQFF
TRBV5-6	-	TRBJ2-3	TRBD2	TGTGCCAGCAGCACGGGACTAGGCGACACAGATACGCAGTATTTT	CASSTGLGDTDTQYF
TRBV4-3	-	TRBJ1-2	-	TGCGCCAGCAGCCAAGAAACCCCCGGACAGATTTCAGCGGGGGGCTACACCTTC	CASSQETPGQISAGGYTF
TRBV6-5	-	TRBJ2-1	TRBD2	TGTGCCAGCAGTTACGGGACTAGCTTATCGTATGAGCAGTTCTTC	CASSYGTSLSYEQFF
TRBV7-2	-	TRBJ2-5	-	TGTGCCAGCAGCTTAGTAGCGCTGGTGGGAGAGACCCAGTACTTC	CASSLVALVGETQYF
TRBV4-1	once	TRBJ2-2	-	TGCGCCAGCAGCCTATCGGGACAAACGAACACCGGGGAGCTGTTTTTT	CASSLSGQTNTGELFF
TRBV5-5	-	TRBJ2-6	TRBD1	TGTGCCAGCAGCCCCGGGACAGGAAGCTCTGGGGCCAACGTCCTGACTTTC	CASSPGTGSSGANVLTF
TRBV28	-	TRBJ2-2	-	TGTGCCAGCAGTTCAGCGGAAGGGACCGGGGAGCTGTTTTTT	CASSSAEGTGELFF
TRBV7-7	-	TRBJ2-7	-	TGTGCCAGCAGCTCTATTTCGCAAACCTACGAGCAGTACTTC	CASSSISQTYEQYF